This TCR beta chain was sequenced in a study of T-cell memory formation after mild COVID-19. Background on the study: The two donors had largely donor-specific TCR clusters. Study findings and constraints: The study detected some responding clones in pre-infection memory, suggesting cross-reactive memory joined.

TCRdb called the 5' RACE reads again in MiXCR, with one record for every CDR3 protein. This sample has roughly 260,000 distinct CDR3 sequences, with 15% to 20% found just once. The sample holds a few counts of this clonotype. The antigen remains unidentified. This clonotype originated in a man aged 18 to 30 who had mild COVID-19 (a few samples of this study predate the infection). Cell type and time point are not known. Sequenced material: PBMCs or a T cell subset sorted from them (not recorded which).

In DNA form, the CDR3 reads TGCGCCAGCAGCTTAGGGACTTCCTACAATGAGCAGTTCTTC. It yields the protein CASSLGTSYNEQFF. The chain has TRBV5-1 and TRBJ2-1; D possibly corresponds to TRBD2 (6 bases). Germline V gene lookup returns CDR1 SGHRS and CDR2 YFSETQ. The CDR3 runs 14 residues. V dropped 2 bases and J dropped 1 base, with 7 bases sitting between them. Filled out from reference TRBV5-1 and TRBJ2-1, the complete variable domain reads KAGVTQTPRYLIKTRGQQVTLSCSPISGHRSVSWYQQTPGQGLQFLFEYFSETQRNKGNFPGRFSGRQFSNSRSEMNVSTLELGDSALYLCASSLGTSYNEQFFGPGTRLTVL.